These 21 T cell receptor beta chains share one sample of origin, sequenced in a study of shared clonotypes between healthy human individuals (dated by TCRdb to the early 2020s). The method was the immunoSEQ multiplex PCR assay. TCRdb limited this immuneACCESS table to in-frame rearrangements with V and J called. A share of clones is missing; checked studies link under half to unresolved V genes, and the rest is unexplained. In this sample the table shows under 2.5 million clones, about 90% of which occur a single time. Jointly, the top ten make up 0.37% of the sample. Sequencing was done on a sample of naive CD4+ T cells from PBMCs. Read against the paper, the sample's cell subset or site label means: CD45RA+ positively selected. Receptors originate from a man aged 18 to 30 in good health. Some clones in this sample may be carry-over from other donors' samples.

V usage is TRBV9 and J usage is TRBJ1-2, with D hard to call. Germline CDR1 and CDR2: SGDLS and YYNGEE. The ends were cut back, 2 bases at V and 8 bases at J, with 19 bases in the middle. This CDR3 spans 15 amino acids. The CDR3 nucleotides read TGTGCCAGCAGCGTGGAGCCCGGCCCCCTCGGCGGCTACACCTTC. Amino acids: CASSVEPGPLGGYTF.

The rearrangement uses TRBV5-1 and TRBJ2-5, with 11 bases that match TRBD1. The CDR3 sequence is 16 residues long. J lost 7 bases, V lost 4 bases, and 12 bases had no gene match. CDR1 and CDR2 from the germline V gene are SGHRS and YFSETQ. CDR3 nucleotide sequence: TGCGCCAGCAGCACGGACAGGGGGCGCGCGGTGGGGACCCAGTACTTC. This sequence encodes CASSTDRGRAVGTQYF.

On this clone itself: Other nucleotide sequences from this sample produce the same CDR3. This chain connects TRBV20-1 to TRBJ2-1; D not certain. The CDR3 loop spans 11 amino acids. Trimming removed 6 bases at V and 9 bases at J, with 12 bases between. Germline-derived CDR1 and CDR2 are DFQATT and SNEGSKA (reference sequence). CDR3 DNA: TGCAGTGCCCGAGGTCCGGGTGAGCAGTTCTTC. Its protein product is CSARGPGEQFF.

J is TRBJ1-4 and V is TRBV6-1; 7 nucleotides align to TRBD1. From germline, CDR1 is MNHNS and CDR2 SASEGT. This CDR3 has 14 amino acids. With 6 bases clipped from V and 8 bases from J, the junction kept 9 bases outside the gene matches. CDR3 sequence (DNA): TGTGCCAGCAGAGACAGGGCTGGACGGGAAAAACTGTTTTTT. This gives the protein CASRDRAGREKLFF.

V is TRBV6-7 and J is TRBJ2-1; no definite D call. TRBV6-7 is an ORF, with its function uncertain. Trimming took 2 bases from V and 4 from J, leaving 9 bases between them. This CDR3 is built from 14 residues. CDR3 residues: CASSYRTRYNEQFF. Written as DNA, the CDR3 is TGTGCCAGCAGTTACAGGACCCGATACAATGAGCAGTTCTTC.

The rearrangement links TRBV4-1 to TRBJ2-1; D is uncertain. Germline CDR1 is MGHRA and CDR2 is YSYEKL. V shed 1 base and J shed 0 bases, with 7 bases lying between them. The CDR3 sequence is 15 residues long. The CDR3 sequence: CASSQARSSYNEQFF. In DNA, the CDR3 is TGCGCCAGCAGCCAAGCGAGAAGCTCCTACAATGAGCAGTTCTTC.

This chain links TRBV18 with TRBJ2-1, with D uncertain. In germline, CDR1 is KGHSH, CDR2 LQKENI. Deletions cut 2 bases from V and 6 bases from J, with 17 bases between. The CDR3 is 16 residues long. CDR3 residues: CASSPSLDAIGNEQFF. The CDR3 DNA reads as TGTGCCAGCTCACCAAGCTTGGACGCCATTGGCAATGAGCAGTTCTTC. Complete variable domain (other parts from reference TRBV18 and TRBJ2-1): NAGVMQNPRHLVRRRGQEARLRCSPMKGHSHVYWYRQLPEEGLKFMVYLQKENIIDESGMPKERFSAEFPKEGPSILRIQQVVRGDSAAYFCASSPSLDAIGNEQFFGPGTRLTVL.

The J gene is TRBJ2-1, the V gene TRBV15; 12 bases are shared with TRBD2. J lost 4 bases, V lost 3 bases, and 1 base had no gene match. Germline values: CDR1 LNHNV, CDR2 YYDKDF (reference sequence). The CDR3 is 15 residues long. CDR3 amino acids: CATSRTSGGYNEQFF. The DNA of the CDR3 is TGTGCCACCAGCAGGACTAGCGGGGGTTACAATGAGCAGTTCTTC.

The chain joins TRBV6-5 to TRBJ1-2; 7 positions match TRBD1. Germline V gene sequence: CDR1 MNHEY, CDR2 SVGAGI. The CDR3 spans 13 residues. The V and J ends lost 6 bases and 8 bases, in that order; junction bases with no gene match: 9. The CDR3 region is CASRSDRAGGYTF. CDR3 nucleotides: TGTGCCAGCAGGTCCGACAGGGCGGGGGGCTACACCTTC.

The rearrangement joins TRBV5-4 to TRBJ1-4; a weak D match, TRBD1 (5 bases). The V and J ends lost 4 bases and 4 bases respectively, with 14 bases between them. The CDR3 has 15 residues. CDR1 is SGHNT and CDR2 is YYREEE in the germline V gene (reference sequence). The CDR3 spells CASSTRDSYNEKLFF. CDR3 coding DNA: TGTGCCAGCAGCACCCGAGACAGTTATAATGAAAAACTGTTTTTT.

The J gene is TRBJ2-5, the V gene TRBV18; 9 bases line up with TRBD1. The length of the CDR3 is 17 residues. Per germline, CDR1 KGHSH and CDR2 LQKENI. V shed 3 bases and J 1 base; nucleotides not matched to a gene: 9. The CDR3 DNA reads TGTGCCAGCTCACCCCCGGGGACAGGGATGGTCCAAGAGACCCAGTACTTC. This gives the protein CASSPPGTGMVQETQYF.

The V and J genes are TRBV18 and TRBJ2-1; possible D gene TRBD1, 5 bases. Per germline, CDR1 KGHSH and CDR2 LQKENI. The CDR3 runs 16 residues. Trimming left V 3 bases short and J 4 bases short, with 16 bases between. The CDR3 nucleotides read TGTGCCAGCTCACCTGCGGTAGGGGCCCGTTACAATGAGCAGTTCTTC. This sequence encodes CASSPAVGARYNEQFF. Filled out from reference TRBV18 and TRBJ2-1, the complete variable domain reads NAGVMQNPRHLVRRRGQEARLRCSPMKGHSHVYWYRQLPEEGLKFMVYLQKENIIDESGMPKERFSAEFPKEGPSILRIQQVVRGDSAAYFCASSPAVGARYNEQFFGPGTRLTVL.

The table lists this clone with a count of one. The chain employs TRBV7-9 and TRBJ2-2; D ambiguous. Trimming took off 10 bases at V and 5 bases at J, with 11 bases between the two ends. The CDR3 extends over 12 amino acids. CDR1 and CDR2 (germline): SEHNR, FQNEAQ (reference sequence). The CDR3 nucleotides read TGTGCCACCAGAAAAGAGACCGGGGAGCTGTTTTTT. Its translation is CATRKETGELFF.

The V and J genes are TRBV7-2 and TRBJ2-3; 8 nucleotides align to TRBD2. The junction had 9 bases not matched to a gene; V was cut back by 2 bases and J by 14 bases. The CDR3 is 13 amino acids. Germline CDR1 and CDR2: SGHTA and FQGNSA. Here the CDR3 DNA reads TGTGCCAGCAGCTTACTCTATCCGGGACTAGTGTATTTT. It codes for CASSLLYPGLVYF.

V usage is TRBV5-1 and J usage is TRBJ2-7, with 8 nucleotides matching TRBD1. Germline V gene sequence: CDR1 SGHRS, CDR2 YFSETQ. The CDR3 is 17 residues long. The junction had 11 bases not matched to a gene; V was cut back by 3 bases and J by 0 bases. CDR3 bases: TGCGCCAGCAGCTCCATAGGACAGGGCCGACACTCCTACGAGCAGTACTTC. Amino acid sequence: CASSSIGQGRHSYEQYF.

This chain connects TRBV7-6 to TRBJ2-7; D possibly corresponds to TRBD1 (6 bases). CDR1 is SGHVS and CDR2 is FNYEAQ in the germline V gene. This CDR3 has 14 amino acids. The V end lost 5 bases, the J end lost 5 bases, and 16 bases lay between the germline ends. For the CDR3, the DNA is TGTGCCAGCAGCCTACGGGACACCTCGGACGAGCAGTACTTC. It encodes CASSLRDTSDEQYF.

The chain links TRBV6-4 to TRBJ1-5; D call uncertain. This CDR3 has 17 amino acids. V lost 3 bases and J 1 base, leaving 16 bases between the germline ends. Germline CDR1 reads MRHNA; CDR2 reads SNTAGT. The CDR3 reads CASSEDAVTSSNQPQHF. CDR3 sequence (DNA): TGTGCCAGCAGTGAGGATGCGGTTACCTCGAGCAATCAGCCCCAGCATTTT.

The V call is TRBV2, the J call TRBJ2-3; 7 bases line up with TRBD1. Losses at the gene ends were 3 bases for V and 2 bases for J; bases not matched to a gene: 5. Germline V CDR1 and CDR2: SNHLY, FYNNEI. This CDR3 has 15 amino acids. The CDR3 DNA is TGTGCCAGCAGTGAGGGACAGCGATTCACAGATACGCAGTATTTT. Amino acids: CASSEGQRFTDTQYF.

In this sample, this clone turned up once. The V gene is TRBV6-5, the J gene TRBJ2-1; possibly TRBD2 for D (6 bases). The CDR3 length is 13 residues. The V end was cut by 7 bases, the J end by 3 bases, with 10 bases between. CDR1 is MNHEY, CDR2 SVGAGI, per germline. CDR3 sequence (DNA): TGTGCCAGCAAATTGGGGGGCTACAATGAGCAGTTCTTC. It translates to CASKLGGYNEQFF.

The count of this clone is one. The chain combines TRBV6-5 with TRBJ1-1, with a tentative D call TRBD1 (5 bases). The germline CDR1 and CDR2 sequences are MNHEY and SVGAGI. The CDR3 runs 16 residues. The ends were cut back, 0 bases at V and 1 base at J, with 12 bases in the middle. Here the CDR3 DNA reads TGTGCCAGCAGTTACTCGGGGGGAAGGGGGAACACTGAAGCTTTCTTT. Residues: CASSYSGGRGNTEAFF.

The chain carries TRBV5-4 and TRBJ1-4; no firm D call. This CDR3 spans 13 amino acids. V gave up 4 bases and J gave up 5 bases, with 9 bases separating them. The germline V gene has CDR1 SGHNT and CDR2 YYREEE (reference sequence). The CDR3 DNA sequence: TGTGCCAGCAGCCCCGAGAAGAATGAAAAACTGTTTTTT. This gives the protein CASSPEKNEKLFF.